This TCR beta chain is from a study of cytomegalovirus exposure and HLA in healthy donors. Study-wide findings and caveats: Rare TCR sequences dominated, though some public TCRs recurred in many donors. Researchers counted some 150 TCR beta chains as cytomegalovirus-associated.

This clone appeared a single time. The antigen is not known. Sequenced by immunoSEQ multiplex PCR; TCRdb stores in-frame clones only, minus some. This table holds 150,000 to 200,000 clones, about 96% found once. The clonotype originates from a woman aged 18-29 years in good health and CMV-seronegative. Sequencing input: PBMCs.

The chain's CDR3 is CASRSTTGSNEKLFF. CDR3 nucleotides: TGTGCCAGCAGATCAACGACAGGGTCAAATGAAAAACTGTTTTTT. The chain employs TRBV6-1 and TRBJ1-4; TRBD1 matches 7 bases. Germline V CDR1 and CDR2: MNHNS, SASEGT. This CDR3 comprises 15 residues. J lost 5 bases, V lost 6 bases, and 9 bases had no gene match.